What follows describes a single T cell receptor beta chain. Patients in Seattle were enrolled during active infection, then followed longitudinally. This sample was taken from a study of blood T cell repertoires in COVID-19. Study context: Acute and convalescent COVID-19 samples came from the United States, Italy and Spain. PBMCs, B-cell-depleted T cells, or T cells were the source of the cDNA or gDNA that made up the material.

TCRdb's copy holds only in-frame clones and misses some; the assay was immunoSEQ multiplex PCR. The sample records over 150,000 clones, roughly 84% being singletons. The CDR3 consists of 14 residues. Trimming took 2 bases from V and 5 from J; bases not matched to a gene: 4. The germline V gene has CDR1 LGHDT and CDR2 YNNKEL (reference sequence). The sample consisted of peripheral blood. The J gene is TRBJ1-2, the V gene TRBV3-1 (or the pseudogene TRBV3-2); TRBD1 matches 8 bases. The origin of this receptor is a woman in her sixties or seventies with COVID-19, enrolled during active disease. CDR3 sequence (DNA): TGTGCCAGCAGCCAACCAGGGGGCCGATATGGCTACACCTTC. Amino acids: CASSQPGGRYGYTF.